The rows below give T cell receptor beta chains drawn from one sample of a study of shared clonotypes between healthy human individuals. Using immunoSEQ multiplex PCR, the repertoire was profiled, and TCRdb retains in-frame clones only, with some absent. The repertoire has about 2 million clones, 95% of them found once; the top ten carry more than 0.1%. Sequences were obtained from naive CD4+ T cells sorted from blood. The receptors originated from a man younger than 35 in good health. Each CDR3 is given with its conserved first and last residue. The order of the fields is J gene, V gene, D gene, clone size, CDR3 protein, CDR3 DNA. D genes are given only for firm matches. Size is omitted from some rows. Given values are once, few, many or a class for expanded clones.

J: TRBJ1-1
V: TRBV4-3
D: NA
size: once
CDR3: CASSQEPGSPEAFF
DNA: TGCGCCAGCAGCCAAGAGCCAGGTAGTCCTGAAGCTTTCTTT

J: TRBJ2-1
V: TRBV7-3
D: NA
size: NA
CDR3: CASSSGASSYNEQFF
DNA: TGTGCCAGCAGCTCCGGGGCGAGCTCCTACAATGAGCAGTTCTTC

J: TRBJ2-2
V: TRBV7-7
D: NA
size: NA
CDR3: CASTPGKNTGELFF
DNA: TGTGCTAGCACCCCCGGGAAGAACACCGGGGAGCTGTTTTTT

J: TRBJ2-7
V: TRBV28
D: NA
size: NA
CDR3: CASTRTSSYEQYF
DNA: TGTGCCAGCACCAGGACGTCGTCCTACGAGCAGTACTTC

J: TRBJ2-1
V: TRBV30
D: NA
size: once
CDR3: CAWGRPRDSAYNEQFF
DNA: TGTGCCTGGGGACGCCCCCGGGACTCTGCCTACAATGAGCAGTTCTTC

J: TRBJ1-2
V: TRBV4-3
D: NA
size: NA
CDR3: CASSQDYSTAVYGYTF
DNA: TGCGCCAGCAGCCAAGATTACTCGACAGCCGTCTATGGCTACACCTTC

J: TRBJ1-4
V: TRBV6-6
D: TRBD1
size: NA
CDR3: CASSLLKDRVEEKLFF
DNA: TGTGCCAGCAGTCTCCTCAAAGACAGGGTTGAAGAAAAACTGTTTTTT

J: TRBJ1-6
V: TRBV28
D: NA
size: NA
CDR3: CASSLWDSRGDNSPLHF
DNA: TGTGCCAGCAGTTTATGGGACAGTCGGGGCGATAATTCACCCCTCCACTTT

J: TRBJ1-4
V: TRBV4-1
D: NA
size: NA
CDR3: CASSHPGHRNEKLFF
DNA: TGCGCCAGCAGCCATCCGGGACACCGGAATGAAAAACTGTTTTTT

J: TRBJ2-2
V: TRBV6-6
D: NA
size: NA
CDR3: CASSDPQGGAGELFF
DNA: TGTGCCAGCAGCGATCCTCAGGGGGGCGCCGGGGAGCTGTTTTTT

J: TRBJ1-3
V: TRBV19
D: NA
size: NA
CDR3: CASSWREPSGNTIYF
DNA: TGTGCCAGTAGTTGGAGGGAGCCCTCTGGAAACACCATATATTTT

J: TRBJ1-6
V: TRBV6-5
D: NA
size: once
CDR3: CASSPGGGVSPLHF
DNA: TGTGCCAGCAGCCCCGGGGGGGGCGTCTCACCCCTCCACTTT

J: TRBJ1-4
V: TRBV6-5
D: TRBD1
size: NA
CDR3: CASSNKQGRNEKLFF
DNA: TGTGCCAGCAGCAATAAACAGGGGCGTAATGAAAAACTGTTTTTT

J: TRBJ2-7
V: TRBV28
D: TRBD1
size: NA
CDR3: CASSYPPGTGGYEQYF
DNA: TGTGCCAGCAGCTACCCCCCCGGGACAGGCGGTTACGAGCAGTACTTC

J: TRBJ1-5
V: TRBV18
D: TRBD1
size: NA
CDR3: CASSPGQGGNQPQHF
DNA: TGTGCCAGCTCACCTGGACAGGGGGGGAATCAGCCCCAGCATTTT

J: TRBJ2-7
V: TRBV7-2
D: TRBD2
size: NA
CDR3: CASSRGTSGSYEQYF
DNA: TGTGCCAGCAGCCGGGGGACTAGCGGGAGCTACGAGCAGTACTTC

J: TRBJ2-7
V: TRBV5-1
D: TRBD1
size: NA
CDR3: CASSLNLGQAVGYF
DNA: TGCGCCAGCAGCCTAAACCTGGGACAGGCGGTGGGGTACTTC

J: TRBJ1-2
V: TRBV7-9
D: TRBD1
size: once
CDR3: CASSPSGTGSNYGYTF
DNA: TGTGCCAGCAGCCCGTCCGGGACAGGGTCCAACTATGGCTACACCTTC

J: TRBJ2-7
V: TRBV6-1
D: TRBD2
size: NA
CDR3: CASSAHPGLAGSRPGEQYF
DNA: TGTGCCAGCAGTGCACACCCCGGACTAGCGGGATCTCGCCCGGGGGAGCAGTACTTC

J: TRBJ2-7
V: TRBV5-1
D: NA
size: NA
CDR3: CASSSNPAAFEQYF
DNA: TGCGCCAGCAGCTCGAACCCCGCAGCGTTCGAGCAGTACTTC

J: TRBJ2-6
V: TRBV9
D: NA
size: NA
CDR3: CASSVASHPAGANVLTF
DNA: TGTGCCAGCAGCGTAGCGTCACACCCTGCTGGGGCCAACGTCCTGACTTTC

J: TRBJ2-5
V: TRBV5-1
D: NA
size: NA
CDR3: CASSLGPPGFQETQYF
DNA: TGCGCCAGCAGCTTGGGGCCTCCGGGGTTCCAAGAGACCCAGTACTTC

J: TRBJ2-7
V: TRBV6-1
D: TRBD1
size: NA
CDR3: CASSLGQGYEQYF
DNA: TGTGCCAGCAGTTTAGGACAGGGCTACGAGCAGTACTTC

J: TRBJ1-1
V: TRBV25-1
D: NA
size: NA
CDR3: CASRNWTNTEAFF
DNA: TGTGCCAGCAGGAATTGGACGAACACTGAAGCTTTCTTT

J: TRBJ1-1
V: TRBV13
D: NA
size: NA
CDR3: CASSADRNTEAFF
DNA: TGTGCCAGCAGCGCCGACAGAAACACTGAAGCTTTCTTT

J: TRBJ2-1
V: TRBV2
D: NA
size: NA
CDR3: CASSEQGNHNEQFF
DNA: TGTGCCAGCAGTGAACAGGGGAACCACAATGAGCAGTTCTTC

J: TRBJ1-5
V: TRBV5-8
D: NA
size: NA
CDR3: CASSFWAGEGNQPQHF
DNA: TGTGCCAGCAGCTTTTGGGCAGGGGAGGGCAATCAGCCCCAGCATTTT

J: TRBJ2-1
V: TRBV7-9
D: TRBD1
size: NA
CDR3: CASSLEGTGVGEQFF
DNA: TGTGCCAGCAGCTTAGAAGGGACAGGGGTGGGTGAGCAGTTCTTC

J: TRBJ2-1
V: TRBV7-6
D: NA
size: NA
CDR3: CASSLKGGKSYNEQFF
DNA: TGTGCCAGCAGCTTAAAAGGGGGAAAGTCTTACAATGAGCAGTTCTTC

J: TRBJ1-1
V: TRBV6-6
D: TRBD1
size: NA
CDR3: CASSLRTGLTEAFF
DNA: TGTGCCAGCAGTTTAAGGACAGGGCTAACTGAAGCTTTCTTT

J: TRBJ1-5
V: TRBV18
D: NA
size: NA
CDR3: CASSQGRAGDQPQHF
DNA: TGTGCCAGCTCACAGGGGCGGGCGGGGGATCAGCCCCAGCATTTT

J: TRBJ1-6
V: TRBV9
D: NA
size: NA
CDR3: CASSAAQSRRDSPLHF
DNA: TGTGCCAGCAGCGCCGCCCAGTCGAGGAGAGACTCACCCCTCCACTTT